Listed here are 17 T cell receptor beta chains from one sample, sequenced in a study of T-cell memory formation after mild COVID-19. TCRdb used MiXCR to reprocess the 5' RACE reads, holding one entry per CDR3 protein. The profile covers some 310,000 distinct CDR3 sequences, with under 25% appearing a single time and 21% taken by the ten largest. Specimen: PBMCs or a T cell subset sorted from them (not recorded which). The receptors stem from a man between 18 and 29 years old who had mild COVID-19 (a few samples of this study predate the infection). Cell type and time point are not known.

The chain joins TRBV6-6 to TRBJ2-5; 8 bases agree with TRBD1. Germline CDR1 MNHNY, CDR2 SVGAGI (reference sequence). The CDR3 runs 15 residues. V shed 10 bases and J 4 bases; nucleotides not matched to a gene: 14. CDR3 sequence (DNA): TGTGCCACCCAGGGCAGGGGGCCAAGGCGAGAGACCCAGTACTTC. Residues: CATQGRGPRRETQYF.

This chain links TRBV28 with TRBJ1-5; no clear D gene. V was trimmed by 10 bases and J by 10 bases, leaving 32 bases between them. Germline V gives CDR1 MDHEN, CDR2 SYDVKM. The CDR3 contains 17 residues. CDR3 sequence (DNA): TGTGCCACCAAGACTGGGGAACTCCCTCTTCGGGGTCATCCCCAGCATTTT. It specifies CATKTGELPLRGHPQHF.

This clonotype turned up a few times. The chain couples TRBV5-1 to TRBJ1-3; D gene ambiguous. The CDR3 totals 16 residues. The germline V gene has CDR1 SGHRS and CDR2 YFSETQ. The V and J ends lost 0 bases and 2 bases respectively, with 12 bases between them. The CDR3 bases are TGCGCCAGCAGCTTGGCCCCCGGCCCGACTGGAAACACCATATATTTT. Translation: CASSLAPGPTGNTIYF.

The CDR3 spells CATSVTGYSLHF. Here the CDR3 DNA reads TGTGCCACCAGTGTCACAGGGTACTCCCTCCACTTT. The V call is TRBV24-1, the J call TRBJ1-6; D is perhaps TRBD1 (6 bases). The germline V gene encodes CDR1 KGHDR and CDR2 SFDVKD. The CDR3 consists of 12 residues. V gave up 5 bases and J gave up 14 bases, with 12 bases separating them.

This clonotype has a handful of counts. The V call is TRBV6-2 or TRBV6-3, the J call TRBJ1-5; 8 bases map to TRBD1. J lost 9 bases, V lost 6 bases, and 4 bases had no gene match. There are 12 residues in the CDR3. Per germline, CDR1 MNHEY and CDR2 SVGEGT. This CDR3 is CASSRTGRPQHF. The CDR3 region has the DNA TGTGCCAGCAGCAGGACAGGGCGGCCCCAGCATTTT.

CDR3 sequence (DNA): TGTGCCAGCAGTACCCCCCGAGGAGGGAGCTACGAGCAGTACTTC. This translates into CASSTPRGGSYEQYF. This rearrangement joins TRBV6-5 to TRBJ2-7; D might be TRBD2 (6 bases). V lost 5 bases and J lost 3, with 17 bases in between. The CDR3 has 15 amino acids. CDR1 and CDR2 (germline): MNHEY, SVGAGI.

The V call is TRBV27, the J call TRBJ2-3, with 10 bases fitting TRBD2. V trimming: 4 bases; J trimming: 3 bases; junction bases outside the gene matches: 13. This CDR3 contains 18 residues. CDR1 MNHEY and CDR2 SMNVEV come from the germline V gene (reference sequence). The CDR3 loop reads CASSYKGRLAGETDTQYF. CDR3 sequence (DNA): TGTGCCAGCAGTTACAAAGGGCGGCTAGCGGGGGAAACAGATACGCAGTATTTT.

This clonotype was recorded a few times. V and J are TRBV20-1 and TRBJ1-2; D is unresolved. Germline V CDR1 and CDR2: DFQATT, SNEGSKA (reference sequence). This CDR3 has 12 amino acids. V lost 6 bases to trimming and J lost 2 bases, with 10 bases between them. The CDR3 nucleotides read TGCAGTGCCCCGATCCAAAACTATGGCTACACCTTC. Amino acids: CSAPIQNYGYTF.

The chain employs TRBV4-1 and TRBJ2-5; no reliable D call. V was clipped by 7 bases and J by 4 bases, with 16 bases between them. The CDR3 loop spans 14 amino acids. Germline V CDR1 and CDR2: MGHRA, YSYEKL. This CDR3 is CASIQRTSGETQYF. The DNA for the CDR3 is TGCGCCAGCATCCAGAGGACCTCGGGAGAGACCCAGTACTTC.

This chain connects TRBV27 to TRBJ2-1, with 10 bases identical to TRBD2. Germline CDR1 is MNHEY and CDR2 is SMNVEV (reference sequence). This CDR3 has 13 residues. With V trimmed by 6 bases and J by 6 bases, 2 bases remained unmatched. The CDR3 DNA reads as TGTGCCAGCAGGTGGACTAGCGGCAATGAGCAGTTCTTC. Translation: CASRWTSGNEQFF.

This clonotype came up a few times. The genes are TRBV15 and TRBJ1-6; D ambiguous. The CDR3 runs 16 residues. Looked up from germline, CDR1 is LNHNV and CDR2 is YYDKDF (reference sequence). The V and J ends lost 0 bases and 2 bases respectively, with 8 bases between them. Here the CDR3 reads CATSREKRTYNSPLHF. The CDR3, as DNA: TGTGCCACCAGCAGAGAAAAACGGACCTATAATTCACCCCTCCACTTT. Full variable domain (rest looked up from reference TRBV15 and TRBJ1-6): DAMVIQNPRYQVTQFGKPVTLSCSQTLNHNVMYWYQQKSSQAPKLLFHYYDKDFNNEADTPDNFQSRRPNTSFCFLDIRSPGLGDTAMYLCATSREKRTYNSPLHFGNGTRLTVT.

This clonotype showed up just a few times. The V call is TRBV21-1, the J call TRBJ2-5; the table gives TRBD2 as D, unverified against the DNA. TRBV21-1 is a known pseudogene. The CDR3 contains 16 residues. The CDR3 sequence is CASSIGTSGGFRTQYF. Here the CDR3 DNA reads TGTGCCAGCAGCATTGGGACTAGCGGGGGGTTTCGGACCCAGTACTTC.

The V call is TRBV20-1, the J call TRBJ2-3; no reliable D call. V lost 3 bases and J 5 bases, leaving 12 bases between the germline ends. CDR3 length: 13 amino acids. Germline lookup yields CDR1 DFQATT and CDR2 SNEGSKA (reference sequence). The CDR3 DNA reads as TGCAGTGCTAGCTCTAGGAATGGAGATACGCAGTATTTT. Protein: CSASSRNGDTQYF.

Here the CDR3 DNA reads TGCGCCAGCAGCCAAGGCAGGGGCGCGAATCAGCCCCAGCATTTT. Protein: CASSQGRGANQPQHF. The J gene is TRBJ1-5, the V gene TRBV4-1, with D perhaps matching TRBD1 (6 bases). V lost 1 base and J lost 4, with 11 bases in between. CDR1 and CDR2 (germline): MGHRA, YSYEKL. The CDR3 is 15 amino acids.

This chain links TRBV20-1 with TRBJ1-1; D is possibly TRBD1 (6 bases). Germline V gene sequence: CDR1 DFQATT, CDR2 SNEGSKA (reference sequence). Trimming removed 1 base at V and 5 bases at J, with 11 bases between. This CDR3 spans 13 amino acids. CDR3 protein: CSARGPGATEAFF. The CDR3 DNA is TGCAGTGCTAGAGGCCCGGGGGCGACTGAAGCTTTCTTT.

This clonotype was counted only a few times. The CDR3, as DNA: TGCGCCAGCAGCTTGGCTTCGGGCATCTACGAGCAGTACTTC. It is translated as CASSLASGIYEQYF. This chain uses TRBV5-1 with TRBJ2-7; D gene ambiguous. Trimming removed 0 bases from V and 3 bases from J, with 10 bases in between. The germline V gene has CDR1 SGHRS and CDR2 YFSETQ. The CDR3 extends over 14 amino acids.

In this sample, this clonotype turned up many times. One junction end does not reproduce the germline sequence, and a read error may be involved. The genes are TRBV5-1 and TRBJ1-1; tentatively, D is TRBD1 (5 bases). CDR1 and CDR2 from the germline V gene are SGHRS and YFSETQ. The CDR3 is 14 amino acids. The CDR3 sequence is CASSLQGTNTEAFF. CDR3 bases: TGTGCCAGCAGTTTGCAGGGCACAAACACTGAAGCTTTCTTT.